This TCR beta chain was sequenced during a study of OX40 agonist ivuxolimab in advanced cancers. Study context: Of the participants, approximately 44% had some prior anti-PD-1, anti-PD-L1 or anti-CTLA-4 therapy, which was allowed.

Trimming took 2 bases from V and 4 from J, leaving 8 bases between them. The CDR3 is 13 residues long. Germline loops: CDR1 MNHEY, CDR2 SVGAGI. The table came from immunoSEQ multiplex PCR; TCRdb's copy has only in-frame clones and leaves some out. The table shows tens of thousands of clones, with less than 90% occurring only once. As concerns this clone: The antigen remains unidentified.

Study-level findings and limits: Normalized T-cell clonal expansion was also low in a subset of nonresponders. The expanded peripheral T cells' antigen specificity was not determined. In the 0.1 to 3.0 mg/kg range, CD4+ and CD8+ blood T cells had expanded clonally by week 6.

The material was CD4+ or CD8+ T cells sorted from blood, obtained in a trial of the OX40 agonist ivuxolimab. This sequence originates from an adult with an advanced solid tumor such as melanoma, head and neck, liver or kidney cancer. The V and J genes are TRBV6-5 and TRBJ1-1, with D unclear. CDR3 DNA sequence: TGTGCCAGCAGTTACCATCCTCGCACTGAAGCTTTCTTT. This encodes CASSYHPRTEAFF.